Following are 21 T cell receptor beta chains from one sample sequenced in a study of T cells expressing NK-cell markers. TCRdb re-called the 5' RACE reads and shows each CDR3 protein once, DNA omitted. The sample includes 300,000 or so distinct CDR3 sequences. Sequenced sample: blood T cells: a sorted CD56 or NKG2C T cell subset, CD4+ or CD8+ T cells, or bulk PBMC T cells (not recorded which). Receptor source: a woman between 18 and 70 years old in good health.

The CDR3 spells CASMGRQGTGELFF. The V and J genes are TRBV10-1 and TRBJ2-2. The germline gives CDR1 WNHNN, CDR2 SYGVQD (reference sequence). CDR3 length equals 14 residues.

The chain carries TRBV30 and TRBJ1-4. Germline V lookup: CDR1 GTSNPN, CDR2 SVGIG (reference sequence). CDR3 length: 13 amino acids. This CDR3 is CAVGVAADEKLFF.

The genes are TRBV5-6 and TRBJ2-2; the TCRdb call, TRBD1, lacks DNA for checking. This CDR3 region has 16 residues. The germline CDR1 and CDR2 sequences are SGHDT and YYEEEE. CDR3 protein: CASSYGPGRDPGELFF.

The V call is TRBV28, the J call TRBJ1-4; lacking DNA, the TRBD1 call made by TCRdb goes unchecked. In germline, CDR1 is MDHEN, CDR2 SYDVKM. This CDR3 comprises 12 residues. The CDR3 region is CASTTGGEKLFF.

This chain uses TRBV6-2 or TRBV6-3 with TRBJ2-4; with no DNA, the TCRdb D assignment of TRBD2 cannot be verified. Germline V gives CDR1 MNHEY, CDR2 SVGEGT. CDR3 size: 19 residues. CDR3 protein: CASSETSGPILFGKNIQYF.

The chain is built from TRBV20-1 and TRBJ2-1. CDR3 size: 15 residues. Germline CDR1 is DFQATT and CDR2 is SNEGSKA (reference sequence). The chain's CDR3 is CSARVGGSSYNEQFF.

The chain combines TRBV11-2 with TRBJ2-3; TCRdb gives TRBD2 as the D gene, but with no DNA this cannot be confirmed. There are 14 residues in the CDR3. CDR1 is SGHAT, CDR2 FQNNGV, per germline. CDR3 residues: CASSLGPLPDTQYF.

V gene TRBV5-6 combines with J gene TRBJ1-5. The CDR3 contains 11 residues. In germline, CDR1 is SGHDT, CDR2 YYEEEE. CDR3 loop: CASSFRQPQHF.

The chain is built from TRBV12-3 or TRBV12-4 and TRBJ1-2; without DNA, the TCRdb call of TRBD1 cannot be checked. The CDR3 extends over 13 amino acids. CDR3 in amino acids: CASSRDRDYGYTF.

V and J are TRBV7-2 and TRBJ1-6. CDR1 and CDR2 (germline): SGHTA, FQGNSA. CDR3 size: 13 residues. CDR3 residues: CASSHNSYSPLHF.

V is TRBV29-1 and J is TRBJ1-2. The CDR3 is 13 residues long. CDR1 is SQVTM and CDR2 is ANQGSEA in the germline V gene. The CDR3: CSVVDTINYGYTF.

The chain couples TRBV6-1 to TRBJ1-1. Germline CDR1 MNHNS, CDR2 SASEGT. The CDR3 totals 14 residues. This CDR3 reads CASSESWANTEAFF.

The chain carries TRBV9 and TRBJ2-1; TCRdb's D gene call, TRBD1, goes unchecked for lack of DNA. Germline V CDR1 and CDR2: SGDLS, YYNGEE. The length of the CDR3 is 15 residues. CDR3 in amino acids: CASSPRDRAYNEQFF.

This chain links TRBV12-3 or TRBV12-4 with TRBJ2-2; the TRBD1 assignment by TCRdb is unverifiable without DNA. The CDR3 runs to 13 residues. The CDR3 protein is CASSFGRTGELFF.

This chain connects TRBV20-1 to TRBJ2-1; no DNA is available, so the TRBD2 call from TCRdb remains unchecked. Germline V gives CDR1 DFQATT, CDR2 SNEGSKA (reference sequence). CDR3 length: 13 residues. CDR3 amino acids: CSAREGTRNEQFF.

CDR3 region: CASSLWQGAREKLFF. J is TRBJ1-4 and V is TRBV5-4; TCRdb lists TRBD1, though no DNA is available to test this call. The CDR3 is made up of 15 amino acids. Germline CDR1 reads SGHNT; CDR2 reads YYREEE (reference sequence).

The chain recombines TRBV29-1 with TRBJ2-3; without DNA, the TCRdb call of TRBD1 cannot be checked. The CDR3 runs 14 residues. Germline loops: CDR1 SQVTM, CDR2 ANQGSEA. The CDR3 reads CSAFGGQGQDTQYF.

The chain uses TRBV20-1 and TRBJ2-3; TCRdb lists TRBD2, though no DNA is available to test this call. The CDR3 contains 12 residues. CDR1 and CDR2 (germline): DFQATT, SNEGSKA (reference sequence). The CDR3 loop reads CSARAQRDTQYF.

CDR3 in amino acids: CASSFGGLNEQFF. V is TRBV7-2 and J is TRBJ2-1; without DNA, the TCRdb call of TRBD2 cannot be checked. The CDR3 runs 13 residues. Germline CDR1 is SGHTA and CDR2 is FQGNSA.

The rearrangement uses TRBV5-1 and TRBJ1-6. The CDR3 has 16 residues. CDR1 and CDR2 from the germline V gene are SGHRS and YFSETQ. This CDR3 is CASSLTLSSYNSPLHF.

The chain is built from TRBV3-1 and TRBJ1-5; absent DNA, TCRdb's TRBD1 call cannot be checked. The germline V gene has CDR1 LGHDT and CDR2 YNNKEL (reference sequence). CDR3 size: 14 residues. The CDR3 loop is CASSQAMGDQPQHF.